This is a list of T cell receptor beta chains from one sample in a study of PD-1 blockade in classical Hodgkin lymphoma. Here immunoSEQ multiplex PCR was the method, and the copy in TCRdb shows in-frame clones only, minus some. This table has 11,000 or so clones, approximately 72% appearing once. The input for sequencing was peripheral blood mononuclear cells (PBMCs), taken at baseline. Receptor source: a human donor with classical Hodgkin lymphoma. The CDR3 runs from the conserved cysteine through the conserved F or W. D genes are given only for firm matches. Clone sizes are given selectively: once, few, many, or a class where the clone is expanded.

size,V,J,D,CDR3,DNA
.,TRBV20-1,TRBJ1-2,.,CRTAGLYGYTF,TGCAGGACGGCGGGCCTCTATGGCTACACCTTC
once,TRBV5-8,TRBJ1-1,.,CASSFLGGGTNTEAFF,TGTGCCAGCAGCTTTCTGGGGGGTGGTACGAACACTGAAGCTTTCTTT
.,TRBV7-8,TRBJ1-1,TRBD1,CASNFRDRGRLTEAFF,TGTGCCAGCAACTTCCGGGACAGGGGGCGACTAACTGAAGCTTTCTTT
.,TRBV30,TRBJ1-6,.,CAWREGLHNSPLHF,TGTGCCTGGAGGGAGGGACTCCATAATTCACCCCTCCACTTT
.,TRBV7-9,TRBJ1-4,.,CASSPDRRTNEKLFF,TGTGCCAGCAGCCCTGACAGGAGAACTAATGAAAAACTGTTTTTT
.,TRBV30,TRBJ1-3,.,CAWSVLSGNTIYF,TGTGCCTGGAGTGTACTATCCGGAAACACCATATATTTT
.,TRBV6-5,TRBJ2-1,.,CASSYVGGWGDEQFF,TGTGCCAGCAGTTACGTTGGGGGTTGGGGGGATGAGCAGTTCTTC
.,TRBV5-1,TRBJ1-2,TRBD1,CASSWTGNYGYTF,TGCGCCAGCAGCTGGACAGGGAACTATGGCTACACCTTC
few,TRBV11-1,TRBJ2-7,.,CASSPRLSSYEQYF,TGTGCCAGCAGTCCCAGACTTAGCTCCTACGAGCAGTACTTC
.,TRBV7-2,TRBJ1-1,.,CASSLERLRSNTEAFF,TGTGCCAGCAGCTTAGAAAGGTTAAGGAGTAACACTGAAGCTTTCTTT
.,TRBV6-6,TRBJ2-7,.,CASSYSWYEQYF,TGTGCCAGCAGTTACTCGTGGTACGAGCAGTACTTC
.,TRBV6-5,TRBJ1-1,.,CASTSMGGITTEAFF,TGTGCCAGCACCAGTATGGGGGGAATTACCACTGAAGCTTTCTTT
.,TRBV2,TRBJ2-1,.,CASSGQASSYNEQFF,TGTGCCAGCAGTGGACAGGCCAGCTCCTACAATGAGCAGTTCTTC
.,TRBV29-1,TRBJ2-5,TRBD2,CSLGGGFEETQYF,TGCAGCCTCGGGGGGGGTTTTGAGGAGACCCAGTACTTC
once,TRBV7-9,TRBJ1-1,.,CASSPQHGTEAFF,TGTGCCAGCAGCCCCCAACACGGAACTGAAGCTTTCTTT
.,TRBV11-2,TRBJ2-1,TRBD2,CASILGSAGGYNEQFF,TGTGCCAGCATCCTTGGGTCTGCGGGGGGCTACAATGAGCAGTTCTTC
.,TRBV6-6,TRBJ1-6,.,CASSPSRAWDSPLHF,TGTGCCAGCAGTCCCAGTAGGGCTTGGGATTCACCCCTCCACTTT